What follows describes a single T cell receptor (beta chain). This CDR3 contains 16 residues. The V gene lost 4 bases and the J gene lost 1 base, with 15 bases spanning the gap. In germline, CDR1 is SGHNT, CDR2 YENEEA. Only in-frame clones appear in the TCRdb table, and some are missing; sequencing was by immunoSEQ multiplex PCR. The data show just over 90,000 clones, 80% to 90% seen once. This sample is part of a study of blood T cell repertoires in COVID-19. Study summary: Whether acute or convalescent, the COVID-19 samples came from the United States, Italy and Spain.

This sequence originates from a woman older than 75 with acute or convalescent COVID-19. The chain uses TRBV11-3 and TRBJ2-3; D is possibly TRBD2 (6 bases). Input material: peripheral blood. CDR3 sequence (DNA): TGTGCCAGCAGCTGGGGACTCCTTGGGGGCACAGATACGCAGTATTTT. This translates into CASSWGLLGGTDTQYF.